The T cell receptor (beta chain) under discussion was sequenced for a study of control samples from healthy donors and cancer patients. Profiled with immunoSEQ multiplex PCR; TCRdb holds only in-frame clones, not every one. There are 200,000 or so clones in the sample; 90% to 95% occur only once, and roughly 1.6% lies in the top ten. The CDR3 is 14 amino acids. Per the germline V gene, CDR1 is SNHLY and CDR2 is FYNNEI. V gave up 3 bases and J gave up 6 bases; unmatched junction bases: 3. This clonotype originated in a man aged 50 to 59 in good health. Sequenced input: blood. The chain links TRBV2 to TRBJ2-2; 8 bases line up with TRBD1. DNA of the CDR3: TGTGCCAGCAGTGACCAGGGGGCCCCCGGGGAGCTGTTTTTT. It specifies CASSDQGAPGELFF.